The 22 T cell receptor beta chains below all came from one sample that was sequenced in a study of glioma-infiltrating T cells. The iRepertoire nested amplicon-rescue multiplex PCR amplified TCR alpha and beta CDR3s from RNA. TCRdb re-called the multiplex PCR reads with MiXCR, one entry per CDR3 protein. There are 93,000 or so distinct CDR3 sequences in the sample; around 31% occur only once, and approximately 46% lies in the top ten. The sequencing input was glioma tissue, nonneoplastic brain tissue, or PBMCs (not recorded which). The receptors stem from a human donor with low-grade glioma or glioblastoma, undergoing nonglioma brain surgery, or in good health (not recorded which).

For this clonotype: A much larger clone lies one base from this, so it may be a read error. The CDR3 protein is CASSLLAIRPTQYF. CDR3 bases: TGTGCCAGCAGCTTACTTGCCATCCGCCCTACGCAGTATTTT. The rearrangement links TRBV7-9 to TRBJ2-3; D is unresolved. The CDR3 consists of 14 residues. Germline V gene lookup returns CDR1 SEHNR and CDR2 FQNEAQ (reference sequence). The V and J ends lost 2 bases and 8 bases respectively, with 14 bases between them. The full variable domain, completed using reference TRBV7-9 and TRBJ2-3, is DTGVSQNPRHKITKRGQNVTFRCDPISEHNRLYWYRQTLGQGPEFLTYFQNEAQLEKSRLLSDRFSAERPKGSFSTLEIQRTEQGDSAMYLCASSLLAIRPTQYFGPGTRLTVL.

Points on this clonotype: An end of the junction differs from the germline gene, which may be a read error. In DNA, the CDR3 is TGTGCCTGCAGACCAGCTGGAAGGAGCGGTGAAAAACTGTTTTTT. Its translation: CACRPAGRSGEKLFF. V usage is TRBV6-1 and J usage is TRBJ1-4, with no clear D. This CDR3 spans 15 amino acids. Per the germline V gene, CDR1 is MNHNS and CDR2 is SASEGT.

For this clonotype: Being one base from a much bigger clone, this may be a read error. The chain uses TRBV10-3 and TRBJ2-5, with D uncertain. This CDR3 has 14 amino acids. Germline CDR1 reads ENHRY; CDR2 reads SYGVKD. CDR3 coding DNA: TGTGCCATCACTGAGTCCCCTAAGCAAGAGACCCAGTACTTC. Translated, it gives CAITESPKQETQYF.

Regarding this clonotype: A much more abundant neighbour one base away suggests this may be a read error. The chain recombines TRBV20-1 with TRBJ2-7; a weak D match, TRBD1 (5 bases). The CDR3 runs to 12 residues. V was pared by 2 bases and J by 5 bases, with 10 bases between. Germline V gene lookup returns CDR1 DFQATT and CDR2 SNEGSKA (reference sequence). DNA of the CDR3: TGCAGTGCTAGAAGGGGCCCAAACGAGCAGTACTTC. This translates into CSARRGPNEQYF.

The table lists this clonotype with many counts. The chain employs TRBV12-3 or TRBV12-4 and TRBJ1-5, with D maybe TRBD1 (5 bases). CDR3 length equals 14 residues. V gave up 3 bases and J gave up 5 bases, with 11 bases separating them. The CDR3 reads CASSFIPGHQPQHF. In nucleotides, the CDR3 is TGTGCCAGCAGTTTTATTCCGGGGCATCAGCCCCAGCATTTT.

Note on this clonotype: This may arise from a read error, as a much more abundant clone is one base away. CDR3 region: CASSYGQDSVNTIYF. In nucleotides, the CDR3 is TGTGCCAGCAGTTACGGCCAGGACTCTGTAAACACCATATATTTT. The chain recombines TRBV6-6 with TRBJ1-3, with unresolved D. Germline V CDR1 and CDR2: MNHNY, SVGAGI (reference sequence). The length of the CDR3 is 15 residues.

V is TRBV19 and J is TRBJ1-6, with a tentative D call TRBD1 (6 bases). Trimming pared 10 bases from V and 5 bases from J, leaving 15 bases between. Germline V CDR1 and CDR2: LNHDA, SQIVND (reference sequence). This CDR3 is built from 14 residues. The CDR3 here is CATDTGQNNSPLHF. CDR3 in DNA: TGTGCCACTGATACGGGACAAAATAATTCACCCCTCCACTTT. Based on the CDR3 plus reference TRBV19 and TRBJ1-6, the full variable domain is DGGITQSPKYLFRKEGQNVTLSCEQNLNHDAMYWYRQDPGQGLRLIYYSQIVNDFQKGDIAEGYSVSREKKESFPLTVTSAQKNPTAFYLCATDTGQNNSPLHFGNGTRLTVT.

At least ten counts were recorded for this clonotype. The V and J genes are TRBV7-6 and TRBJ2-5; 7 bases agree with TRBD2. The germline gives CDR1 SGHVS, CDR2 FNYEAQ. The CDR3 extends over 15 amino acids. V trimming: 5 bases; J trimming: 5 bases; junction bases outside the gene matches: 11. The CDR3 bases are TGTGCCAGCAGCCTCCTCGGGGGGACGGGTGAGACCCAGTACTTC. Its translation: CASSLLGGTGETQYF.

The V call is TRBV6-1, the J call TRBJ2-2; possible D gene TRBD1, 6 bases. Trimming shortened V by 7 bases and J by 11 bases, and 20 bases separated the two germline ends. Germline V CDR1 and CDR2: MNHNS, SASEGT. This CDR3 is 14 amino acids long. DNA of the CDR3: TGTGCCAGCATCCTAGGACAGAACACCGCTGAGCTGTTTTTT. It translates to CASILGQNTAELFF.

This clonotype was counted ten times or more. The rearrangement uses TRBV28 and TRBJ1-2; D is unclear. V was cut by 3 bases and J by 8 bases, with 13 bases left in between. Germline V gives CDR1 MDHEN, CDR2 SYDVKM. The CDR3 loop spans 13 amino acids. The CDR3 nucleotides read TGTGCCAGCAGTTTGCAGGCCCCGGGAGGCTACACCTTC. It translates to CASSLQAPGGYTF.

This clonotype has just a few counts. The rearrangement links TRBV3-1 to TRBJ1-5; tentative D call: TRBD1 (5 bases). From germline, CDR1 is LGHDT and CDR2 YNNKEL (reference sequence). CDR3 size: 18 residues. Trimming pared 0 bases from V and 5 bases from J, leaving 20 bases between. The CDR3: CASSQDQFPGKGYQPQHF. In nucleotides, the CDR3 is TGTGCCAGCAGCCAAGATCAATTTCCAGGGAAAGGTTATCAGCCCCAGCATTTT.

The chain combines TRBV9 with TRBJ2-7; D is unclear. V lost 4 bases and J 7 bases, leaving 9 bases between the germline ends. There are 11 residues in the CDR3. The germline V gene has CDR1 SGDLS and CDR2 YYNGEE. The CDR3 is CASSRFGEQYF. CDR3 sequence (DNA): TGTGCCAGCAGCCGGTTTGGGGAGCAGTACTTC.

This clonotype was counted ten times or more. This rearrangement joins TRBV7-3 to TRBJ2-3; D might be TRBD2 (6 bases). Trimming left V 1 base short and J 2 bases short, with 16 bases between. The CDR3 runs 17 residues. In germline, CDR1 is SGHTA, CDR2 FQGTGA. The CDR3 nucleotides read TGTGCCAGCAGCTTAAAGTGGGGGGAGACTTCCACAGATACGCAGTATTTT. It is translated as CASSLKWGETSTDTQYF.

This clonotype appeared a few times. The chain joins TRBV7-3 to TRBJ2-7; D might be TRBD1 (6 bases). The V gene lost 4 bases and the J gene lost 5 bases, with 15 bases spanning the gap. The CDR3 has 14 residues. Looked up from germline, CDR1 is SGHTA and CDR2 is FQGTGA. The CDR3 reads CASSSTGNRDEQYF. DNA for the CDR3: TGTGCCAGCAGCTCCACAGGGAACAGGGACGAGCAGTACTTC.

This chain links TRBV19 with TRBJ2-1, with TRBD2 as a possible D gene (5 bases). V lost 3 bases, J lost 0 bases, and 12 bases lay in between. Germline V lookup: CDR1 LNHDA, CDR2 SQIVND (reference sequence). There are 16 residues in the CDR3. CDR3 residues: CASSMGAVSSYNEQFF. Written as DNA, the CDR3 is TGTGCCAGTAGTATGGGAGCGGTAAGCTCCTACAATGAGCAGTTCTTC.

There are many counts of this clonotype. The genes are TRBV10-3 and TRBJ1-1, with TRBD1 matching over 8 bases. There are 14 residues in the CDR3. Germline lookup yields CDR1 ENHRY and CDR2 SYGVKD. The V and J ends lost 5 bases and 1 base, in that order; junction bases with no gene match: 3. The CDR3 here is CAISLDRGNTEAFF. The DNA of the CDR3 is TGTGCCATCAGTCTCGACAGGGGGAACACTGAAGCTTTCTTT.

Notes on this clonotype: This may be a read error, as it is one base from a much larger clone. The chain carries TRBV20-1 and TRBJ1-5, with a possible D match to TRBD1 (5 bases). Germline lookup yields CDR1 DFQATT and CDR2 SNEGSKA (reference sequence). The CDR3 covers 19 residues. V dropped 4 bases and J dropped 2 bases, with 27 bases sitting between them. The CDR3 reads CSAKTIRAGKNSRNQPQHF. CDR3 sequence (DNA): TGCAGTGCTAAAACAATTCGTGCAGGGAAAAACAGTCGCAATCAGCCCCAGCATTTT.

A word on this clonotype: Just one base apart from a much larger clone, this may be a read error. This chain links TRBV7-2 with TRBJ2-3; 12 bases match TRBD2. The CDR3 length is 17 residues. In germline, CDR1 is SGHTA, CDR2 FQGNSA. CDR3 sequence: CASRQDPSGGATDTQYF. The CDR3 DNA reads TGCGCCAGCAGACAAGATCCTAGCGGGGGGGCAACAGATACGCAGTATTTT.

In DNA form, the CDR3 reads TGTGCCAGCAGCGTAGTGCCGGGACAGGGGTCAAACTATGGCTACACCTTC. It specifies CASSVVPGQGSNYGYTF. The chain links TRBV9 to TRBJ1-2; 10 nucleotides agree with TRBD1. There are 17 residues in the CDR3. Germline V gives CDR1 SGDLS, CDR2 YYNGEE. Trimming at V came to 0 bases and at J to 2 bases, leaving 7 bases not matched to a gene.

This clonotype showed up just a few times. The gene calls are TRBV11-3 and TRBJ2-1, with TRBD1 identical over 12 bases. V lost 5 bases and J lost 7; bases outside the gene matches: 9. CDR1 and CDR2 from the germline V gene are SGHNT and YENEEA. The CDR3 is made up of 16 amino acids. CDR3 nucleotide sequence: TGTGCCAGCAGCCGAACCGGGACAGGGGGCCAAAATGAGCAGTTCTTC. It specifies CASSRTGTGGQNEQFF.

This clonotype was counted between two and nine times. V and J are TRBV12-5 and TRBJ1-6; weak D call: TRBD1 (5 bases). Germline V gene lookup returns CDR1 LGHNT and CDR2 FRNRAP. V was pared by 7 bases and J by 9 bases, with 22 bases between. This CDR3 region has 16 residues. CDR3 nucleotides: TGTGCTAGTGCACTAAGGACCGGGACTACGATTTCACCCCTCCACTTT. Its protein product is CASALRTGTTISPLHF.

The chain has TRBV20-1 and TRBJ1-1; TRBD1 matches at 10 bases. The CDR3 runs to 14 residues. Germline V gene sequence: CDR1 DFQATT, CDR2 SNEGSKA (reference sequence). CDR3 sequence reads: CTLATGGARTEAFF. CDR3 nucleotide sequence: TGCACTCTCGCGACAGGGGGCGCGAGGACTGAAGCTTTCTTT.